This T cell receptor beta chain was captured in a study of blood T cells in healthy people across ages. Broader study findings: Unknown donor CMV status possibly confounded expanded clonotype changes. TCR beta diversity per million T cells fell roughly linearly with age. Researchers said unsorted PBMCs prevented a conclusive naive versus antigen-experienced comparison.

As concerns this clonotype: Its specificity is unknown.

Trimming removed 0 bases from V and 10 bases from J; junction bases left unmatched: 5. The germline gives CDR1 LGHNA, CDR2 YSLEER. This CDR3 spans 14 amino acids. Combining a sample-barcoded 5' primer with a J-beta primer mix, a second PCR ran for roughly 7 to 12 cycles. TCRdb re-called the 5' RACE reads through MiXCR, storing one row per CDR3 protein. The sample carries about 830,000 distinct CDR3 sequences, around 68% recorded once. The sample comprised blood. The TCR originated in a man aged 25 to 45 in good health. This chain links TRBV4-3 with TRBJ2-1; 8 bases agree with TRBD1. CDR3 coding DNA: TGCGCCAGCAGCCAAGACCAGGGGGCCAACGAGCAGTTCTTC. Translated: CASSQDQGANEQFF.